What follows are 4 T cell receptor beta chains derived from one specimen sequenced in a study of T cells and Merkel cell carcinoma outcomes (dated by TCRdb to 2020 to 2021). Libraries were constructed by the immunoSEQ multiplex PCR assay. As stored in TCRdb, this immuneACCESS dataset retains in-frame rearrangements with V and J assigned. A fraction of the clones does not appear; measured against another copy, unresolved V genes explain less than half of the discrepancy, and the remainder lacks a known reason. A total of roughly 15,000 clones appear in this sample, approximately 80% of them only once. 7% to 9% of the sample goes to the ten largest clones. Material for sequencing was tumor tissue from Merkel cell carcinoma. The receptors shown here come from a human donor with Merkel cell carcinoma.

The chain is built from TRBV4-1 and TRBJ2-1; D may be TRBD1 (5 bases). Germline CDR1 MGHRA, CDR2 YSYEKL. The V gene lost 4 bases and the J gene lost 4 bases, with 14 bases spanning the gap. The CDR3 extends over 15 amino acids. The CDR3 coding sequence is TGCGCCAGCAGCCCACTACTGACAGTATACAATGAGCAGTTCTTC. It encodes CASSPLLTVYNEQFF.

V is TRBV12-5 and J is TRBJ1-1; D is perhaps TRBD1 (5 bases). V was clipped by 7 bases and J by 6 bases, with 21 bases between them. The CDR3 runs 15 residues. The V gene's germline CDR1 is LGHNT and CDR2 FRNRAP. CDR3 coding DNA: TGTGCTAGTGCCCTACCGCTTGGGACCCAGGCTGAAGCTTTCTTT. Translated, it gives CASALPLGTQAEAFF.

The rearrangement joins TRBV29-1 to TRBJ1-2, with D possibly being TRBD1 (5 bases). V lost 7 bases and J lost 5, with 20 bases in between. CDR3 size: 14 residues. Looked up from germline, CDR1 is SQVTM and CDR2 is ANQGSEA. DNA for the CDR3: TGCAGCGCGAGACCCGGGACGGACTTTTATGGCTACACCTTC. It yields the protein CSARPGTDFYGYTF.

This clone was seen more than once but under ten times. At one end the junction does not follow the germline gene, possibly because of a read error. V and J are TRBV18 and TRBJ1-2; 9 bases map to TRBD1. The CDR3 consists of 16 residues. Germline V gene data show CDR1 as KGHSH and CDR2 as LQKENI. The CDR3 DNA reads as TGTGCCAGCTCATTCCGGGACAGGGCCCTTAACGATGGCTACACCTTC. Translating it yields CASSFRDRALNDGYTF.